The following is a T cell receptor (beta chain) sequence with its context. Its specificity is unknown. These data are taken from a study of shared clonotypes between healthy human individuals. Trimming took off 5 bases at V and 4 bases at J, with 15 bases between the two ends. The CDR3 sequence is 14 residues long. Germline CDR1 reads MGHRA; CDR2 reads YSYEKL. Naivety among CD8 cells was defined by CD45RO negativity and positive CCR7 selection, thereby excluding terminally differentiated effector memory CD45RA+ cells. As handled by the study authors: Owing to the provision of junction-only sequences devoid of quality scores by immunoSEQ, filtering differed. Measured with immunoSEQ multiplex PCR; TCRdb has only the in-frame clones, and not every one. The V and J calls and clone size come from that table; D and trimming were worked out from the DNA. In the table there are millions of clones, more than 85% of which are singletons.

The study's findings and limits: Relative to their counterparts shared across all four donors, non-shared clonotypes exhibited diminished generation probabilities. The diversity represented, both genetic and in exposure history, was limited by few donors.

The gene calls are TRBV4-1 and TRBJ2-7; D possibly corresponds to TRBD1 (7 bases). Sequenced input: naive CD8+ T cells from PBMCs. This sequence originates from a man aged 18 to 30 in good health. Some clones in this sample may be carry-over from other donors' samples. CDR3 sequence (DNA): TGCGCCAGCAGCGCGCGGGACAGATATTACGAGCAGTACTTC. Its protein product is CASSARDRYYEQYF.